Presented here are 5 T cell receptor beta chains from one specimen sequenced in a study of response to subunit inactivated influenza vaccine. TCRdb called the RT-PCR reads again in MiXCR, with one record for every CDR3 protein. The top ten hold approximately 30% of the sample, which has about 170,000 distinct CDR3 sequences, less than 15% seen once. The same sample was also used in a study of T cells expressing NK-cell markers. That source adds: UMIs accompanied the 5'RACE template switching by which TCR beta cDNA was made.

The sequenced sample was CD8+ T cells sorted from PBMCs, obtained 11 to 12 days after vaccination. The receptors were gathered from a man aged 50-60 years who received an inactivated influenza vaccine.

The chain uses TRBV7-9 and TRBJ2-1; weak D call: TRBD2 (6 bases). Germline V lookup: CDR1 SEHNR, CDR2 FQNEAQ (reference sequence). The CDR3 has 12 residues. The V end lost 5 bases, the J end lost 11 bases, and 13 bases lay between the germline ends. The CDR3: CASSPEGTKQFF. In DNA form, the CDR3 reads TGTGCCAGCAGCCCGGAGGGGACGAAGCAGTTCTTC. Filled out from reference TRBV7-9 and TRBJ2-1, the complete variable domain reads DTGVSQNPRHKITKRGQNVTFRCDPISEHNRLYWYRQTLGQGPEFLTYFQNEAQLEKSRLLSDRFSAERPKGSFSTLEIQRTEQGDSAMYLCASSPEGTKQFFGPGTRLTVL.

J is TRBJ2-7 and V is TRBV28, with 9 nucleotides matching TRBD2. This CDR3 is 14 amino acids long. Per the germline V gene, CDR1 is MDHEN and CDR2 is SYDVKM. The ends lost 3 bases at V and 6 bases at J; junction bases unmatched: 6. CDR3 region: CASSFIAGVGEQYF. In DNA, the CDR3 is TGTGCCAGCAGTTTCATAGCGGGAGTGGGCGAGCAGTACTTC.

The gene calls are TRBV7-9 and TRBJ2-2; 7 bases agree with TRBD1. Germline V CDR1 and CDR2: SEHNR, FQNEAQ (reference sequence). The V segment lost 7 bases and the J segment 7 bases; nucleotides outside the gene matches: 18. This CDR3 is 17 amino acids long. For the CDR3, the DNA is TGTGCCAGCATCACCCCCGAGGCCGGGACAGCGAGCGGGGAGCTGTTTTTT. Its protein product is CASITPEAGTASGELFF.

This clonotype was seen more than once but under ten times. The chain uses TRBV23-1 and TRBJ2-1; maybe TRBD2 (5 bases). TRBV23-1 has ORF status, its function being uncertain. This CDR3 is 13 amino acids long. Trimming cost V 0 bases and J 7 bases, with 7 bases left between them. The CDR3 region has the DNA TGCGCCAGCAGTCAATCCGGGGTTAATGAGCAGTTCTTC. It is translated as CASSQSGVNEQFF.

CDR3 nucleotide sequence: TGTGCCAGCAGTTACCGTGGACAGGGAGGCAATGAGCAGTTCTTC. This translates into CASSYRGQGGNEQFF. This sequence joins TRBV6-5 and TRBJ2-1, with TRBD1 identical over 8 bases. The CDR3 has 15 residues. V was clipped by 2 bases and J by 6 bases; unmatched bases: 6. The germline V gene has CDR1 MNHEY and CDR2 SVGAGI.